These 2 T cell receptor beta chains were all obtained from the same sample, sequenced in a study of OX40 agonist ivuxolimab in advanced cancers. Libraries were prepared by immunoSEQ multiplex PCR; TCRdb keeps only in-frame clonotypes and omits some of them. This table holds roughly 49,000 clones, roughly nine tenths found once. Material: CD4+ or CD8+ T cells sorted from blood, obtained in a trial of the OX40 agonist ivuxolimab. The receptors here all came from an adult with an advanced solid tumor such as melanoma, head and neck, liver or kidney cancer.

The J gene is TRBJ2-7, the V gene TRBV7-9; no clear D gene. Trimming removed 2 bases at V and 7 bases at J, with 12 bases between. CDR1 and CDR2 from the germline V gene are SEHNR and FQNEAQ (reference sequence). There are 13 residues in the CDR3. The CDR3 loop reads CASSLTVTQEQYF. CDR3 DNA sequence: TGTGCCAGCAGCTTAACGGTTACTCAAGAGCAGTACTTC. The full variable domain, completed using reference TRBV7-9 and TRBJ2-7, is DTGVSQNPRHKITKRGQNVTFRCDPISEHNRLYWYRQTLGQGPEFLTYFQNEAQLEKSRLLSDRFSAERPKGSFSTLEIQRTEQGDSAMYLCASSLTVTQEQYFGPGTRLTVT.

The CDR3, as DNA: TGCAGCGTTGAAGATCTAGTGACCAAAGAGACCCAGTACTTC. Translated, it gives CSVEDLVTKETQYF. This chain joins TRBV29-1 and TRBJ2-5; D remains ambiguous. Germline V lookup: CDR1 SQVTM, CDR2 ANQGSEA. V was clipped by 0 bases and J by 3 bases, with 11 bases between them. There are 14 residues in the CDR3.